A single sample is the source of the 28 T cell receptor beta chains below, sequenced in a study of T cells in Graves' hyperthyroidism and ophthalmopathy. Amplified regions were TCR beta CDR3 sequences from RNA transcripts. Researchers ran a first-round RT-PCR on the TCR CDR3 using the HTBI primer set. TCRdb re-analysed the multiplex PCR reads in MiXCR, keeping a single row per CDR3 protein. The sample carries more than 300,000 distinct CDR3 sequences, approximately 13% recorded once. Material: blood. The receptors were gathered from a woman in her sixties or seventies with Graves' hyperthyroidism.

This clonotype was counted ten times or more. The chain uses TRBV2 and TRBJ2-7, with 9 bases fitting TRBD1. Losses at the gene ends were 5 bases for V and 5 bases for J; bases not matched to a gene: 10. CDR1 and CDR2 from the germline V gene are SNHLY and FYNNEI. The CDR3 totals 15 residues. Written as DNA, the CDR3 is TGTGCCAGCAGTCCCCCGGGACAGGGTATCAACGAGCAGTACTTC. Translated, it gives CASSPPGQGINEQYF.

This clonotype was seen a few times. The chain couples TRBV25-1 to TRBJ1-1; D is uncertain. The length of the CDR3 is 13 residues. Trimming took off 4 bases at V and 4 bases at J, with 10 bases between the two ends. The germline CDR1 and CDR2 sequences are MGHDK and SYGVNS. CDR3 sequence (DNA): TGTGCCAGCAGTGCCGGTAGTTTCACTGAAGCTTTCTTT. Protein product: CASSAGSFTEAFF. Complete variable domain (other parts from reference TRBV25-1 and TRBJ1-1): EADIYQTPRYLVIGTGKKITLECSQTMGHDKMYWYQQDPGMELHLIHYSYGVNSTEKGDLSSESTVSRIRTEHFPLTLESARPSHTSQYLCASSAGSFTEAFFGQGTRLTVV.

This clonotype was seen a handful of times. V and J are TRBV27 and TRBJ1-6; perhaps TRBD1 as D (5 bases). CDR3 size: 14 residues. Germline CDR1 is MNHEY and CDR2 is SMNVEV (reference sequence). V was pared by 3 bases and J by 7 bases, with 10 bases between. The CDR3 nucleotides read TGTGCCAGCAGTTTCCAGGGTGGAAATTCACCCCTCCACTTT. Its protein is CASSFQGGNSPLHF.

The gene calls are TRBV20-1 and TRBJ2-7; maybe TRBD2 (5 bases). V shed 0 bases and J shed 0 bases, with 9 bases lying between them. The CDR3 is 14 residues long. Germline-derived CDR1 and CDR2 are DFQATT and SNEGSKA (reference sequence). CDR3 coding DNA: TGCAGTGCTAGAGATCCGGACTTCTCCTACGAGCAGTACTTC. Protein: CSARDPDFSYEQYF.

This clonotype was seen many times. The V call is TRBV6-1, the J call TRBJ1-1; D ambiguous. The CDR3 extends over 13 amino acids. V was pared by 11 bases and J by 6 bases, with 19 bases between. Per the germline V gene, CDR1 is MNHNS and CDR2 is SASEGT. The CDR3 coding sequence is TGTGCCTCAGCAGGTGTTTACGAGTCTGAAGCTTTCTTT. Translation gives CASAGVYESEAFF.

The table lists this clonotype with many counts. The V call is TRBV7-9, the J call TRBJ1-4, with unresolved D. The germline V and J ends were trimmed by 1 base and 7 bases, with 4 bases remaining between them. This CDR3 spans 12 amino acids. Per germline, CDR1 SEHNR and CDR2 FQNEAQ (reference sequence). This CDR3 is CASSLEGEKLFF. Written as DNA, the CDR3 is TGTGCCAGCAGCTTAGAGGGTGAAAAACTGTTTTTT.

This clonotype was counted at least ten times. The J gene is TRBJ2-3, the V gene TRBV3-1; D uncertain. V lost 1 base to trimming and J lost 3 bases, with 8 bases between them. The CDR3 sequence is 14 residues long. Germline V gives CDR1 LGHDT, CDR2 YNNKEL (reference sequence). CDR3 nucleotide sequence: TGTGCCAGCAGCCAAGGGTTAAGGACAGATACGCAGTATTTT. Its translation: CASSQGLRTDTQYF.

In regard to this clonotype: Mismatch with germline at one junction end may stem from a read error. CDR3 nucleotide sequence: TGCGCCAGCAGCTCCAGTAGCTCCTCCTACAATGAGCAGTCCTTC. The encoded protein is CASSSSSSSYNEQSF. The J gene is TRBJ2-1, the V gene TRBV5-1; D call uncertain. Germline CDR1 and CDR2: SGHRS and YFSETQ. The CDR3 loop spans 15 amino acids.

This clonotype was recorded many times. The CDR3 spells CATSDRGKGTDTQYF. CDR3 DNA sequence: TGTGCCACCAGTGATCGGGGGAAGGGAACAGATACGCAGTATTTT. The chain recombines TRBV24-1 with TRBJ2-3; the D gene is possibly TRBD2 (6 bases). V was trimmed by 3 bases and J by 3 bases, leaving 12 bases between them. Germline CDR1 KGHDR, CDR2 SFDVKD. This CDR3 is 15 amino acids long.

This clonotype was observed many times. The chain links TRBV11-2 to TRBJ2-7; 12 nucleotides match TRBD2. Germline assignment: CDR1 SGHAT and CDR2 FQNNGV. CDR3 length equals 15 residues. V dropped 4 bases and J dropped 5; count of bases not matched to a gene: 6. CDR3 nucleotides: TGTGCCAGCAGCTCCAGACTAGCGGGAGTGGACGAGCAGTACTTC. The encoded protein is CASSSRLAGVDEQYF. The full variable domain, its missing parts supplied by reference TRBV11-2 and TRBJ2-7, is EAGVAQSPRYKIIEKRQSVAFWCNPISGHATLYWYQQILGQGPKLLIQFQNNGVVDDSQLPKDRFSAERLKGVDSTLKIQPAKLEDSAVYLCASSSRLAGVDEQYFGPGTRLTVT.

The chain joins TRBV11-2 to TRBJ2-2; 10 positions agree with TRBD2. Germline V lookup: CDR1 SGHAT, CDR2 FQNNGV. This CDR3 is 18 amino acids long. The J segment lost 6 bases and the V segment lost 3 bases, leaving 13 bases of the junction unmatched. The CDR3 DNA is TGTGCCAGCAGCTTTTCCCCGTTAGCGGGAGGAGGACCCGGGGAGCTGTTTTTT. Its protein is CASSFSPLAGGGPGELFF.

This clonotype was detected only once. The chain combines TRBV27 with TRBJ2-1; tentatively, D is TRBD1 or TRBD2 (5 bases each). The CDR3 has 15 amino acids. Germline values: CDR1 MNHEY, CDR2 SMNVEV (reference sequence). V was clipped by 3 bases and J by 8 bases, with 17 bases between them. The CDR3 here is CASSFSRGNIYEQFF. The CDR3 nucleotides read TGTGCCAGCAGTTTTTCCCGGGGCAATATATATGAGCAGTTCTTC.

This clonotype was recorded a few times. This chain connects TRBV9 to TRBJ2-7, with D perhaps matching TRBD2 (6 bases). The V end lost 4 bases, the J end lost 2 bases, and 16 bases lay between the germline ends. Germline V gene data show CDR1 as SGDLS and CDR2 as YYNGEE. The length of the CDR3 is 15 residues. The CDR3 sequence: CASSPRGGPAYEQYF. The DNA for the CDR3 is TGTGCCAGCAGCCCCCGAGGAGGGCCGGCCTACGAGCAGTACTTC.

This clonotype turned up a few times. A much bigger clone sits one base away, suggesting this may be a read error. The CDR3 DNA follows: TGTGCCAGCAGTTTCCAAGTTACCTACGAGCAGTACTTC. Translated: CASSFQVTYEQYF. The chain has TRBV12-3 or TRBV12-4 and TRBJ2-7; D unresolved. The V end was cut by 3 bases, the J end by 2 bases, with 8 bases between. The CDR3 covers 13 residues.

There are many counts of this clonotype. The J gene is TRBJ1-6, the V gene TRBV6-1, with D possibly TRBD1 on 5 matching bases. Deletions cut 5 bases from V and 0 bases from J, with 17 bases between. The CDR3 has 18 amino acids. Per germline, CDR1 MNHNS and CDR2 SASEGT. This chain's CDR3 is CASSRRTTQSSYNSPLHF. CDR3 DNA: TGTGCCAGCAGTCGTCGGACAACACAGAGCTCCTATAATTCACCCCTCCACTTT.

Only a few counts were recorded for this clonotype. The chain uses TRBV2 and TRBJ2-5; D unclear. CDR1 is SNHLY, CDR2 FYNNEI, per germline. The CDR3 length is 12 residues. V was trimmed by 7 bases and J by 0 bases, leaving 6 bases between them. CDR3 sequence reads: CASTVHQETQYF. Written as DNA, the CDR3 is TGTGCCAGCACTGTCCACCAAGAGACCCAGTACTTC.

This clonotype was counted a single time. This rearrangement joins TRBV9 to TRBJ2-7, with TRBD2 identical over 7 bases. The germline CDR1 and CDR2 sequences are SGDLS and YYNGEE. The J segment lost 3 bases and the V segment lost 4 bases, leaving 7 bases of the junction unmatched. This CDR3 contains 14 residues. The CDR3 coding sequence is TGTGCCAGCAGCACGGGGACTACGCGCTACGAGCAGTACTTC. It yields the protein CASSTGTTRYEQYF.

At least ten counts were recorded for this clonotype. V and J are TRBV12-3 or TRBV12-4 and TRBJ2-2; possible D gene TRBD1, 5 bases. The CDR3 runs to 15 residues. V was shortened by 2 bases and J by 0 bases, with 7 bases between the two germline ends. The CDR3 sequence is CASSLPDTNTGELFF. The DNA of the CDR3 is TGTGCCAGCAGTTTACCGGACACGAACACCGGGGAGCTGTTTTTT.

This clonotype was recorded many times. J is TRBJ2-7 and V is TRBV12-3 or TRBV12-4, with 8 bases matching TRBD1. The CDR3 loop spans 13 amino acids. The trim removed 6 bases at V and 6 bases at J, leaving 7 bases unmatched. The CDR3 protein is CASRLQGAGEQYF. CDR3 DNA: TGTGCCAGCAGGTTGCAGGGGGCAGGCGAGCAGTACTTC.

The V call is TRBV10-3, the J call TRBJ2-6, with 10 bases fitting TRBD1. Trimming removed 4 bases from V and 0 bases from J; junction bases left unmatched: 9. Germline CDR1 and CDR2: ENHRY and SYGVKD. This CDR3 is built from 19 residues. For the CDR3, the DNA is TGTGCCATCAGTGGGCCCAGGGACAGGGGAAGCTCTGGGGCCAACGTCCTGACTTTC. This codes for CAISGPRDRGSSGANVLTF.

V usage is TRBV19 and J usage is TRBJ2-7, with 9 bases identical to TRBD1. The J segment lost 3 bases and the V segment lost 7 bases, leaving 10 bases of the junction unmatched. CDR3 length: 15 residues. CDR1 LNHDA and CDR2 SQIVND come from the germline V gene (reference sequence). CDR3 sequence: CASTDPGQGIYEQYF. CDR3 bases: TGTGCCAGTACCGATCCGGGACAGGGTATCTACGAGCAGTACTTC.

This clonotype was counted only a few times. A read error is possible here, since a much larger clone lies one base away. This sequence joins TRBV9 and TRBJ2-2; 9 bases map to TRBD1. V shed 0 bases and J 5 bases; nucleotides not matched to a gene: 5. From germline, CDR1 is SGDLS and CDR2 YYNGEE. The CDR3 contains 16 residues. CDR3 sequence reads: CASSVVVGTGTGELFF. CDR3 bases: TGTGCCAGCAGCGTAGTGGTAGGGACAGGGACCGGGGAGCTGTTTTTT.

The CDR3 sequence is CASSLAGSQETQYF. The CDR3 DNA reads as TGCGCCAGCAGCTTGGCGGGGTCCCAAGAGACCCAGTACTTC. The rearrangement joins TRBV5-1 to TRBJ2-5, with D perhaps TRBD2 (5 bases). The V end was cut by 0 bases, the J end by 1 base, with 7 bases between. Per germline, CDR1 SGHRS and CDR2 YFSETQ. The CDR3 spans 14 residues.

In regard to this clonotype: Being one base from a much bigger clone, this may be a read error. The rearrangement uses TRBV24-1 and TRBJ2-1, with TRBD1 matching over 8 bases. V trimming: 0 bases; J trimming: 6 bases; junction bases outside the gene matches: 9. This CDR3 has 17 residues. From germline, CDR1 is KGHDR and CDR2 SFDVKD. CDR3 sequence (DNA): TGTGCCACCAGTGATTTGCGGGGGCAGGGGGCAGGCAATGAGCAGTTCTTC. Its translation is CATSDLRGQGAGNEQFF.

This clonotype was observed many times. The CDR3 DNA sequence: TGTGCCAGCAGCCAGACACCAGCGGCCCCGGGCGAGCAGTACTTC. This sequence encodes CASSQTPAAPGEQYF. The V call is TRBV3-1, the J call TRBJ2-7; D perhaps matches TRBD2 (5 bases). Between the trimmed V and J ends, which lost 3 bases and 6 bases, there was a span of 18 bases. Per germline, CDR1 LGHDT and CDR2 YNNKEL (reference sequence). The CDR3 sequence is 15 residues long.

This clonotype was seen ten or more times. The chain carries TRBV30 and TRBJ2-3, with D uncertain. Trimming cost V 3 bases and J 3 bases, with 10 bases left between them. Germline V lookup: CDR1 GTSNPN, CDR2 SVGIG (reference sequence). The CDR3 sequence is 13 residues long. The CDR3 DNA reads TGTGCCTGGAGCTTACAAGGAACAGATACGCAGTATTTT. Protein product: CAWSLQGTDTQYF.

At least ten counts were recorded for this clonotype. The V call is TRBV6-1, the J call TRBJ2-3; D gene uncertain. Trimming took off 7 bases at V and 1 base at J, with 12 bases between the two ends. CDR3 length equals 14 residues. Per germline, CDR1 MNHNS and CDR2 SASEGT. Here the CDR3 DNA reads TGTGCCAGCACCCCTAAGGACCGCACAGATACGCAGTATTTT. Translated, it gives CASTPKDRTDTQYF.

In this sample, this clonotype turned up many times. The chain has TRBV28 and TRBJ1-1; no reliable D call. The CDR3 has 11 amino acids. Trimming stripped 6 bases from V and 8 bases from J, with 10 bases between. CDR1 MDHEN and CDR2 SYDVKM come from the germline V gene. CDR3 in DNA: TGTGCCAGCAGGCTAGAATCCGAAGCTTTCTTT. This codes for CASRLESEAFF.